The 16 T cell receptor beta chains reported below all come from one sample, sequenced in a study of OX40 agonist ivuxolimab in advanced cancers. TCRdb keeps only in-frame clones here, not all; method: immunoSEQ multiplex PCR. The repertoire has 30,000 to 45,000 clones, around four fifths of them found once; the top ten carry roughly 13%. The specimen comprised CD4+ or CD8+ T cells sorted from blood, sampled in a trial of the OX40 agonist ivuxolimab. Source of these receptors: an adult with an advanced solid tumor such as melanoma, head and neck, liver or kidney cancer.

This clone was seen only once. The rearrangement joins TRBV7-8 to TRBJ1-3, with 8 bases aligning to TRBD1. V lost 3 bases and J lost 7; bases outside the gene matches: 2. This CDR3 spans 13 amino acids. The V gene's germline CDR1 is SGHVS and CDR2 FQNEAQ. Here the CDR3 reads CASSFTGGNTIYF. CDR3 coding DNA: TGTGCCAGCAGCTTTACAGGGGGTAACACCATATATTTT.

The chain has TRBV7-9 and TRBJ2-2; D is ambiguous. Germline-derived CDR1 and CDR2 are SEHNR and FQNEAQ (reference sequence). V lost 2 bases and J 1 base, leaving 5 bases between the germline ends. The CDR3 contains 14 residues. The CDR3 DNA reads as TGTGCCAGCAGCTTAAGGCAGAACACCGGGGAGCTGTTTTTT. This encodes CASSLRQNTGELFF.

The rearrangement links TRBV19 to TRBJ2-5; no firm D call. This CDR3 has 12 residues. V lost 3 bases and J 2 bases, leaving 4 bases between the germline ends. Germline lookup yields CDR1 LNHDA and CDR2 SQIVND (reference sequence). CDR3 in amino acids: CASSMGQETQYF. DNA for the CDR3: TGTGCCAGTAGTATGGGGCAAGAGACCCAGTACTTC. The complete variable domain, with remaining parts taken from reference TRBV19 and TRBJ2-5, reads DGGITQSPKYLFRKEGQNVTLSCEQNLNHDAMYWYRQDPGQGLRLIYYSQIVNDFQKGDIAEGYSVSREKKESFPLTVTSAQKNPTAFYLCASSMGQETQYFGPGTRLLVL.

This sequence joins TRBV10-2 and TRBJ1-6, with 11 positions matching TRBD1. CDR1 and CDR2 (germline): WSHSY, SAAADI. Trimming at V came to 6 bases and at J to 9 bases, leaving 7 bases not matched to a gene. The CDR3 is 15 residues long. The CDR3 region has the DNA TGCGCCAGCAGAGCCGGGACAGGGGGGAGTTCACCCCTCCACTTT. Translated, it gives CASRAGTGGSSPLHF.

Worth noting for this clone: This may come from a read error, since a much larger clone is one base off. This same CDR3 is encoded by further DNA sequences in the sample. V is TRBV15 and J is TRBJ2-7, with TRBD1 identical over 10 bases. Germline values: CDR1 LNHNV, CDR2 YYDKDF (reference sequence). CDR3 size: 15 residues. CDR3 region: CATSVRQGAIREQYF. CDR3 nucleotides: TGCGCCACCTCCGTCAGACAGGGGGCAATCAGGGAGCAGTACTTC.

The gene calls are TRBV9 and TRBJ2-6; TRBD2 might be the D (6 bases). The V gene's germline CDR1 is SGDLS and CDR2 YYNGEE. V lost 7 bases and J lost 2, with 16 bases in between. This CDR3 spans 16 amino acids. The CDR3 protein is CASGGGWEAGANVLTF. The CDR3 region has the DNA TGTGCCAGCGGGGGTGGTTGGGAGGCTGGGGCCAACGTCCTGACTTTC.

In nucleotides, the CDR3 is TGTGCCAGTAGTATAGGGCAGGGTCTCGAGACCCAGTACTTC. Protein product: CASSIGQGLETQYF. The chain carries TRBV19 and TRBJ2-5; D is perhaps TRBD1 (5 bases). Per the germline V gene, CDR1 is LNHDA and CDR2 is SQIVND (reference sequence). This CDR3 has 14 amino acids. Trimming stripped 1 base from V and 5 bases from J, with 11 bases between. The full variable domain, with the rest looked up from reference TRBV19 and TRBJ2-5, is DGGITQSPKYLFRKEGQNVTLSCEQNLNHDAMYWYRQDPGQGLRLIYYSQIVNDFQKGDIAEGYSVSREKKESFPLTVTSAQKNPTAFYLCASSIGQGLETQYFGPGTRLLVL.

This clone was counted once. CDR3 coding DNA: TGCGCCAGCAGCCCCTTAGCGGGAGTATTGTACAATGAGCAGTTCTTC. It specifies CASSPLAGVLYNEQFF. The chain carries TRBV5-1 and TRBJ2-1, with 9 bases matching TRBD2. Germline CDR1 is SGHRS and CDR2 is YFSETQ. The CDR3 covers 16 residues. V lost 4 bases, J lost 4 bases, and 9 bases stayed unmatched.

This chain joins TRBV19 and TRBJ2-3; D is undetermined. The CDR3 spans 19 residues. Trimming took off 7 bases at V and 0 bases at J, with 26 bases between the two ends. The germline gives CDR1 LNHDA, CDR2 SQIVND (reference sequence). CDR3 sequence: CASTPYPAERFASTDTQYF. CDR3 nucleotides: TGTGCCAGTACACCCTATCCGGCGGAGCGCTTCGCTAGCACAGATACGCAGTATTTT. The full variable domain, with the rest looked up from reference TRBV19 and TRBJ2-3, is DGGITQSPKYLFRKEGQNVTLSCEQNLNHDAMYWYRQDPGQGLRLIYYSQIVNDFQKGDIAEGYSVSREKKESFPLTVTSAQKNPTAFYLCASTPYPAERFASTDTQYFGPGTRLTVL.

This chain uses TRBV18 with TRBJ2-3; TRBD2 matches at 9 bases. This CDR3 is 18 amino acids long. V dropped 3 bases and J dropped 4; count of bases not matched to a gene: 14. The germline V gene has CDR1 KGHSH and CDR2 LQKENI. CDR3 in amino acids: CASSPTPGRGRASDTQYF. CDR3 DNA: TGTGCCAGCTCACCGACCCCAGGCCGCGGGAGGGCGTCAGATACGCAGTATTTT.

This chain uses TRBV28 with TRBJ1-1; no clear D. The V end was cut by 5 bases, the J end by 3 bases, with 7 bases between. CDR1 MDHEN and CDR2 SYDVKM come from the germline V gene. The CDR3 is 12 residues long. CDR3 DNA sequence: TGTGCCAGCAGTCCTCCCCACACTGAAGCTTTCTTT. It specifies CASSPPHTEAFF.

The CDR3 sequence is CASSWEGNSPLHF. The CDR3 region has the DNA TGTGCCAGCTCTTGGGAGGGAAATTCACCCCTCCACTTT. V usage is TRBV18 and J usage is TRBJ1-6; D is uncertain. The CDR3 contains 13 residues. The germline V gene has CDR1 KGHSH and CDR2 LQKENI. V dropped 6 bases and J dropped 7 bases, with 10 bases sitting between them.

By frequency in the sample, this clone is medium-sized. V gene TRBV2 combines with J gene TRBJ1-3, with D tentatively TRBD1 (6 bases). Trimming took 8 bases from V and 4 from J, leaving 18 bases between them. In germline, CDR1 is SNHLY, CDR2 FYNNEI. This CDR3 is 15 amino acids long. The CDR3 loop is CASQDQGRGGNTIYF. CDR3 in DNA: TGTGCCAGCCAGGATCAGGGGCGAGGAGGAAACACCATATATTTT.

J is TRBJ2-5 and V is TRBV2; the match to TRBD2 covers 12 bases. Trimming took 5 bases from V and 2 from J; bases not matched to a gene: 3. From germline, CDR1 is SNHLY and CDR2 FYNNEI. The CDR3 contains 15 residues. CDR3 sequence reads: CASSRLAGVQETQYF. As DNA, the CDR3 is TGTGCCAGCAGTAGACTAGCGGGGGTACAAGAGACCCAGTACTTC.

The chain carries TRBV30 and TRBJ1-3; D is uncertain. V dropped 0 bases and J dropped 2 bases, with 8 bases sitting between them. CDR1 is GTSNPN and CDR2 is SVGIG in the germline V gene (reference sequence). This CDR3 comprises 14 residues. The CDR3 bases are TGTGCCTGGAGTGTGCCCGGGACTGGAAACACCATATATTTT. Protein: CAWSVPGTGNTIYF.

A single count supports this clone. In DNA, the CDR3 is TGTGCCAGCAGTGCGGGGAGCACAGATACGCAGTATTTT. Protein: CASSAGSTDTQYF. The chain links TRBV28 to TRBJ2-3; TRBD2 might be the D (6 bases). V was pared by 5 bases and J by 0 bases, with 6 bases between. The CDR3 has 13 residues. Germline CDR1 is MDHEN and CDR2 is SYDVKM.